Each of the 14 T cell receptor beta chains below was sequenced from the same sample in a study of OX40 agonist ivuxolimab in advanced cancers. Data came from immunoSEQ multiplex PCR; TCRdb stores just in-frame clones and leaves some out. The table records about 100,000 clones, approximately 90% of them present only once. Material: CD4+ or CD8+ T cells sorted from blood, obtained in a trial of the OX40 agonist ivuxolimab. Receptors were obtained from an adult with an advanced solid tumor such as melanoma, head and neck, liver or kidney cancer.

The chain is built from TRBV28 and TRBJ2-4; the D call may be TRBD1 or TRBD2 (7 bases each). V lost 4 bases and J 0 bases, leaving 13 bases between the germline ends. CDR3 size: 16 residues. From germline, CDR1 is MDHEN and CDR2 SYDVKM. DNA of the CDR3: TGTGCCAGCAGTTACCAGGGGGGGGGAGCCAAAAACATTCAGTACTTC. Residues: CASSYQGGGAKNIQYF.

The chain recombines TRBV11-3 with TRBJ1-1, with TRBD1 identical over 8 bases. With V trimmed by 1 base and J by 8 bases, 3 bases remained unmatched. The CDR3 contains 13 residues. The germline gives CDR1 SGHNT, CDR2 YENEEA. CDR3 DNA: TGTGCCAGCAGCTTAGGTCAGGGGGCGGAAGCTTTCTTT. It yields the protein CASSLGQGAEAFF.

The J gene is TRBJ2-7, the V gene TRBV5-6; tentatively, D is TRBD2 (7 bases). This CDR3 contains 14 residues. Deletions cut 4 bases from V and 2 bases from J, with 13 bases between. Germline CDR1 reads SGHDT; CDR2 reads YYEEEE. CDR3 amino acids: CASSPGGGTYEQYF. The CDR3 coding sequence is TGTGCCAGCAGCCCGGGGGGCGGGACCTACGAGCAGTACTTC.

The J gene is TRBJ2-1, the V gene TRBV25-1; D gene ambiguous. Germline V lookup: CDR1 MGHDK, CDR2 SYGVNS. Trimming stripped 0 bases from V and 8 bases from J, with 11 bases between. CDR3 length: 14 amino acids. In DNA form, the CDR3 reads TGTGCCAGCAGTGAATACAGACGGAGAGATGAGCAGTTCTTC. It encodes CASSEYRRRDEQFF. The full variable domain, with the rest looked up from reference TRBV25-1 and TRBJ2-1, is EADIYQTPRYLVIGTGKKITLECSQTMGHDKMYWYQQDPGMELHLIHYSYGVNSTEKGDLSSESTVSRIRTEHFPLTLESARPSHTSQYLCASSEYRRRDEQFFGPGTRLTVL.

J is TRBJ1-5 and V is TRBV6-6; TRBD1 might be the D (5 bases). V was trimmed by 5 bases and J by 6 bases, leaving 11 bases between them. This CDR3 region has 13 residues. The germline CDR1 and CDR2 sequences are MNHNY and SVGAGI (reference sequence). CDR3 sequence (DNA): TGTGCCAGCAGTAACAGGTTTGCTCAGCCCCAGCATTTT. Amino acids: CASSNRFAQPQHF.

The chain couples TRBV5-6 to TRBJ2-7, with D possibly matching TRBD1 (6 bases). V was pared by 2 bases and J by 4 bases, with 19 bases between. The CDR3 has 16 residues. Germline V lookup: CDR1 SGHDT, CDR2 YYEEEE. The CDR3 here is CASSFGGQQHIYEQYF. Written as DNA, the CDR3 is TGTGCCAGCAGCTTTGGGGGACAACAGCATATTTACGAGCAGTACTTC.

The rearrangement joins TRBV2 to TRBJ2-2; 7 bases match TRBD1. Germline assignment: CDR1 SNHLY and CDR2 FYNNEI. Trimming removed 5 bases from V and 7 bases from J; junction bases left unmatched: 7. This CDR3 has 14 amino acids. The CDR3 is CASSRRGLGGELFF. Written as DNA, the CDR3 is TGTGCCAGCAGTAGAAGGGGGCTAGGCGGGGAGCTGTTTTTT. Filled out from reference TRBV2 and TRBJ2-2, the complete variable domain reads EPEVTQTPSHQVTQMGQEVILRCVPISNHLYFYWYRQILGQKVEFLVSFYNNEISEKSEIFDDQFSVERPDGSNFTLKIRSTKLEDSAMYFCASSRRGLGGELFFGEGSRLTVL.

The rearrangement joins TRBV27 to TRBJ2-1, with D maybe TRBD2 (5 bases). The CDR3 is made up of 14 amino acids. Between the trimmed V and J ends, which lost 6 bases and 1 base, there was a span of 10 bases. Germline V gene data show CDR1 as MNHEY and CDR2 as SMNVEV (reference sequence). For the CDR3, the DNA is TGTGCCAGCAGGACCGGAGGATCCTACAATGAGCAGTTCTTC. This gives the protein CASRTGGSYNEQFF.

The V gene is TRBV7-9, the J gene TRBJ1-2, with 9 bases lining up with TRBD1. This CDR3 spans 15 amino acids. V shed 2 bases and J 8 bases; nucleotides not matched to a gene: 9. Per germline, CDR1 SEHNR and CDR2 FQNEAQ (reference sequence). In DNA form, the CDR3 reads TGTGCCAGCAGCTTATGGACAGGGGTATCTGGGGGCTACACCTTC. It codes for CASSLWTGVSGGYTF.

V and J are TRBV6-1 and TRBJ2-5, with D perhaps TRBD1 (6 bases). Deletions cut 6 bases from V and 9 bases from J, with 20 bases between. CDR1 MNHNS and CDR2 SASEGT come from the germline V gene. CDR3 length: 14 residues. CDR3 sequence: CASSPRTAFGAQYF. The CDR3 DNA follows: TGTGCCAGCAGCCCTAGGACAGCCTTCGGGGCCCAGTACTTC.

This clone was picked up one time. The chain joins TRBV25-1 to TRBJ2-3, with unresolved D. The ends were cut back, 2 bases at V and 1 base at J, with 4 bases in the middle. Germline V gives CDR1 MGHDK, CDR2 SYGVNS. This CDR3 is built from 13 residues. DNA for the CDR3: TGTGCCAGCAGTGAAGCGGGCACAGATACGCAGTATTTT. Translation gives CASSEAGTDTQYF.

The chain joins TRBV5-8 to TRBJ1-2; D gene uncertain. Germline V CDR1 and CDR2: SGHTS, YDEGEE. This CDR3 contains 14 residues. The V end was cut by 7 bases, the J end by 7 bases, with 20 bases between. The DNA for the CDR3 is TGTGCCAGCCGGTATACGCAGGCCGTGTCTGGCTACACCTTC. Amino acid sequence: CASRYTQAVSGYTF. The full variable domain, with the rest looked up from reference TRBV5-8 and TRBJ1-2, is EAGVTQSPTHLIKTRGQQATLRCSPISGHTSVYWYQQALGLGLQFLLWYDEGEERNRGNFPPRFSGRQFPNYSSELNVNALELEDSALYLCASRYTQAVSGYTFGSGTRLTVV.

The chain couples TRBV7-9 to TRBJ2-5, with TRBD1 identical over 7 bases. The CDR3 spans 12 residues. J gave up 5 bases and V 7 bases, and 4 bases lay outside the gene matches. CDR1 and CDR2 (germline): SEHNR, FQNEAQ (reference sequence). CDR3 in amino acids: CASTTGVETQYF. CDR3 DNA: TGTGCCAGCACAACAGGGGTTGAGACCCAGTACTTC.

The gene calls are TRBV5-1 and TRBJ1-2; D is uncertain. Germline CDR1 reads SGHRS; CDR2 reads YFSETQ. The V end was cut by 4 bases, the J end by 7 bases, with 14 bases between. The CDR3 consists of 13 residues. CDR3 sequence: CASSNEGFSGYTF. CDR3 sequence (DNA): TGCGCCAGCAGCAACGAAGGGTTCTCTGGCTACACCTTC.